This entry features one TCR beta chain sequence. This sample is drawn from a study of technical replicates of blood from a handful of donors. The germline CDR1 and CDR2 sequences are MNHEY and SVGAGI. The length of the CDR3 is 13 residues. V shed 7 bases and J shed 4 bases, with 11 bases lying between them. Generated by immunoSEQ multiplex PCR, the TCRdb table keeps only in-frame clones and is missing some. This table has 84,000 or so clones, approximately 97% appearing once. This clonotype was obtained from a human donor in good health. Material for sequencing was T cells isolated from PBMCs. This chain joins TRBV6-5 and TRBJ1-5; no reliable D call. The CDR3 loop is CASTKGGNQPQHF. For the CDR3, the DNA is TGTGCCAGCACCAAAGGAGGGAATCAGCCCCAGCATTTT.